The 13 T cell receptor beta chains below were found in one sample sequenced in a study of T cell repertoires in cytomegalovirus infection. In TCRdb, the reads were re-called with MiXCR into one record per CDR3 protein. The profile shows around 900,000 distinct CDR3 sequences, roughly a third of them singletons. Antigens of these TCRs are unknown. The material sequenced was cultured CD8+ T cells from PBMCs, taken from culture after CMV antigen stimulation. The source is a human donor in good health (CMV status not recorded). Some clones in this sample may be carry-over from other donors' samples.

This rearrangement joins TRBV7-9 to TRBJ1-2, with D unresolved. Germline-derived CDR1 and CDR2 are SEHNR and FQNEAQ (reference sequence). CDR3 length: 14 amino acids. V was shortened by 9 bases and J by 1 base, with 15 bases between the two germline ends. The DNA of the CDR3 is TGTGCCAGAGGCCACCTAGGAGTTAACTATGGCTACACCTTC. Its protein product is CARGHLGVNYGYTF.

The chain recombines TRBV6-1 with TRBJ2-3, with a tentative D call TRBD1 (6 bases). Germline V gene lookup returns CDR1 MNHNS and CDR2 SASEGT. V dropped 4 bases and J dropped 0 bases, with 14 bases sitting between them. The length of the CDR3 is 16 residues. The DNA for the CDR3 is TGTGCCAGCAGTGTCTGGACAGTAGCGAGCACAGATACGCAGTATTTT. Amino acids: CASSVWTVASTDTQYF.

V and J are TRBV7-6 and TRBJ1-5; 7 bases match TRBD1. This CDR3 has 14 amino acids. V lost 5 bases, J lost 7 bases, and 8 bases stayed unmatched. Germline V gives CDR1 SGHVS, CDR2 FNYEAQ. The CDR3 DNA sequence: TGTGCCAGCAGCAAAGGGGGCTGGGGACAGCCCCAGCATTTT. The encoded protein is CASSKGGWGQPQHF.

This clonotype was seen a handful of times. The chain has TRBV27 and TRBJ1-4; D is unclear. The CDR3 has 15 residues. Per the germline V gene, CDR1 is MNHEY and CDR2 is SMNVEV (reference sequence). The ends were cut back, 5 bases at V and 4 bases at J, with 14 bases in the middle. The CDR3 nucleotides are TGTGCCAGCAGTCCGTCCCTCGTCTTTAATGAAAAACTGTTTTTT. It encodes CASSPSLVFNEKLFF. The full variable domain, with the rest looked up from reference TRBV27 and TRBJ1-4, is EAQVTQNPRYLITVTGKKLTVTCSQNMNHEYMSWYRQDPGLGLRQIYYSMNVEVTDKGDVPEGYKVSRKEKRNFPLILESPSPNQTSLYFCASSPSLVFNEKLFFGSGTQLSVL.

The V and J genes are TRBV7-6 and TRBJ1-5; D perhaps matches TRBD1 (6 bases). CDR1 SGHVS and CDR2 FNYEAQ come from the germline V gene. CDR3 length: 14 amino acids. Deletions cut 1 base from V and 9 bases from J, with 13 bases between. This chain's CDR3 is CASSLGRGGGPQHF. The DNA for the CDR3 is TGTGCCAGCAGCTTAGGCAGGGGCGGGGGGCCCCAGCATTTT.

The J gene is TRBJ2-5, the V gene TRBV11-2, with 7 bases that match TRBD1. Losses at the gene ends were 5 bases for V and 4 bases for J; bases not matched to a gene: 10. The CDR3 spans 15 residues. Germline CDR1 is SGHAT and CDR2 is FQNNGV. CDR3 loop: CASSPDRALLETQYF. The CDR3 DNA sequence: TGTGCCAGCAGCCCCGACAGGGCCCTATTAGAGACCCAGTACTTC.

CDR3 region: CASSSGSGQPQHF. As DNA, the CDR3 is TGTGCCAGCAGTTCGGGCAGCGGGCAGCCCCAGCATTTT. The chain is built from TRBV27 and TRBJ1-5, with no clear D. Looked up from germline, CDR1 is MNHEY and CDR2 is SMNVEV (reference sequence). The CDR3 consists of 13 residues. Trimming took off 4 bases at V and 7 bases at J, with 11 bases between the two ends.

This chain joins TRBV29-1 and TRBJ1-1; D perhaps matches TRBD1 (6 bases). The germline gives CDR1 SQVTM, CDR2 ANQGSEA. With 1 base removed from V and 8 bases from J, the gap between germline ends came to 8 bases. The CDR3 covers 11 residues. Written as DNA, the CDR3 is TGCAGCGTTGAAGGCAGGGGCGAAGCTTTCTTT. It codes for CSVEGRGEAFF.

On this clonotype: A much larger clone differs by one base, so this may be a read error. The chain is built from TRBV7-6 and TRBJ1-5, with a possible D match to TRBD1 (5 bases). The J call is in doubt because the DNA end fits TRBJ2-3 better. CDR1 SGHVS and CDR2 FNYEAQ come from the germline V gene. The CDR3 is 15 amino acids. CDR3 DNA: TGTGCCAGCAGCCAAATTCAGGGTGGCAATCAGCCCCAGTATTTT. Translation gives CASSQIQGGNQPQYF.

The V call is TRBV18, the J call TRBJ2-3; the match to TRBD2 covers 7 bases. The CDR3 consists of 15 residues. The ends lost 3 bases at V and 2 bases at J; junction bases unmatched: 5. CDR1 is KGHSH and CDR2 is LQKENI in the germline V gene. For the CDR3, the DNA is TGTGCCAGCTCACCGCGGACTAGGTACACAGATACGCAGTATTTT. This translates into CASSPRTRYTDTQYF. The complete variable domain, with remaining parts taken from reference TRBV18 and TRBJ2-3, reads NAGVMQNPRHLVRRRGQEARLRCSPMKGHSHVYWYRQLPEEGLKFMVYLQKENIIDESGMPKERFSAEFPKEGPSILRIQQVVRGDSAAYFCASSPRTRYTDTQYFGPGTRLTVL.

The chain has TRBV27 and TRBJ1-1; a weak D match, TRBD1 (5 bases). This CDR3 has 13 amino acids. CDR1 and CDR2 (germline): MNHEY, SMNVEV (reference sequence). V lost 6 bases, J lost 8 bases, and 16 bases lay in between. CDR3 in amino acids: CASSPGPHREAFF. Written as DNA, the CDR3 is TGTGCCAGCAGCCCGGGACCGCATCGGGAAGCTTTCTTT.

CDR3: CATSESADTQYF. The CDR3 bases are TGTGCCACCTCTGAGAGCGCAGATACGCAGTATTTT. The chain carries TRBV15 and TRBJ2-3; D gene ambiguous. The CDR3 contains 12 residues. Per the germline V gene, CDR1 is LNHNV and CDR2 is YYDKDF (reference sequence). Trimming cost V 8 bases and J 4 bases, with 10 bases left between them. The variable domain in full, with the rest retrieved from reference TRBV15 and TRBJ2-3, is DAMVIQNPRYQVTQFGKPVTLSCSQTLNHNVMYWYQQKSSQAPKLLFHYYDKDFNNEADTPDNFQSRRPNTSFCFLDIRSPGLGDTAMYLCATSESADTQYFGPGTRLTVL.

This clonotype was picked up a small number of times. This chain uses TRBV5-4 with TRBJ1-1, with a possible D match to TRBD1 (5 bases). CDR1 and CDR2 from the germline V gene are SGHNT and YYREEE (reference sequence). The CDR3 sequence is 12 residues long. Trimming removed 3 bases from V and 5 bases from J, with 8 bases in between. CDR3 in amino acids: CASSWGSTEAFF. In DNA form, the CDR3 reads TGTGCCAGCAGCTGGGGGTCTACTGAAGCTTTCTTT.